This note documents a single T cell receptor beta chain sequence. Its antigen remains unidentified. No much larger clone exists at a distance of one base, and base qualities are not known. Taken with the paper, the label for time point translates to: about 28 days (+/-7) after the second vaccine dose. AZD1222 recipients given second doses at about 4 weeks or at about 12 weeks were pooled, since spike-specific TCR depth and breadth were not found to differ between the two schedules. Vaccinee samples were obtained from the UK trials COV001 and COV002, which included a single-blind randomized controlled phase 2/3 trial of AZD1222 (ChAdOx1 nCoV-19) in healthy adults. For TCRbeta chain sequencing, PBMC samples from trial participants were taken at day 0 and at day 28 after the second dose. Between the V and J ends, shortened by 8 bases and 2 bases respectively, the junction contains 15 bases. CDR1 and CDR2, looked up from the germline V gene, are MGHDK and SYGVNS. CDR3 length: 14 amino acids, cysteine to phenylalanine. Solely the CDR3 DNA is kept, with 42 bases framed from the first base.

The CDR3 regions of human TCRbeta chains were analyzed by immunosequencing. Per the source publication's procedure: TCRs in the repertoires were matched against a reference library of SARS-CoV-2-specific TCRs that had been generated with the MIRA antigen-specificity platform. Breadth was defined as the fraction of unique TCRs that were SARS-CoV-2-associated, and depth was defined as the fraction of total T cells that were SARS-CoV-2-associated. Using the MIRA data, every spike-specific TCR was mapped to the spike region that the TCR reacted to and assigned to either a CD4 or a CD8 class. Log10-transformed breadth and depth values were compared by one-way ANOVA with Sidak's multiple comparisons tests. Imported from immuneACCESS, the table was reduced by TCRdb to in-frame sequences with V and J called. These copies leave out some clones; in studies compared against another copy, an unresolved V gene accounts for under half, and the cause of the remainder is not known. Clone size and the V and J calls come from that table; the DNA yielded D and trimming. In this sample the table shows 110,000 or so clones, about 88% of which occur a single time. Together, the top ten hold roughly 3.1% of the sample.

The sample is drawn from a study of T cell responses to AZD1222 COVID-19 vaccine (dated by TCRdb to the early 2020s). Broadly, across the study: TCR sequencing was performed for about 250 trial participants, of whom 200 to 220 were given two doses of AZD1222 and around 25 were given two doses of MenACWY control vaccine. Trial participants were enrolled into age subgroups of 18-55, 56-69 and 70-plus years, which contained approximately 150, 30 and 60 TCR-sequenced participants, respectively. What the work shows at the level of the full study, not this receptor alone: Participants were mostly white British, with more females than males. The authors suggested clonal diversity may have been underestimated. Only six AZD1222 recipients were SARS-CoV-2 seropositive at baseline, limiting conclusions about previously exposed vaccinees. No day 14 peak-response samples were available, so repertoires were characterized only after the peak T cell response. Nearly half of unique spike-specific TCRs reportedly recognized epitopes outside regions mutated in the B.1.351 and B.1.1.7 variants. The 56-69-year group was small, and its depth increase did not reach significance, likely because of low power. After two AZD1222 doses, both the breadth and the depth of spike-specific TCRs were significantly higher than at day 0 and than in MenACWY recipients. The vaccine-associated CD4 TCRs covered the entire spike protein, and the dominant responses fell in regions 160-218 and 743-854.

This TCR was recovered from an adult who received the AZD1222 COVID-19 vaccine. The specimen comprised peripheral blood, sampled 28 days after the second AZD1222 dose. This chain is built from TRBV25-1 and TRBJ2-5, with the D gene uncertain. The CDR3: CASANTAAQETQYF. The bases are TGTGCCAGCGCTAACACGGCAGCACAAGAGACCCAGTACTTC. Reference TRBV25-1 and TRBJ2-5 proteins supply the regions before and after the CDR3; the full variable domain is: EADIYQTPRYLVIGTGKKITLECSQTMGHDKMYWYQQDPGMELHLIHYSYGVNSTEKGDLSSESTVSRIRTEHFPLTLESARPSHTSQYLCASANTAAQETQYFGPGTRLLVL.